The next 24 T cell receptor beta chains were all read from a single sample in a study of beta chain features in type 1 diabetes. Isolated RNA was reverse transcribed in full, so expressed TCRB transcripts were sequenced. Sequenced by immunoSEQ multiplex PCR; TCRdb stores in-frame clones only, minus some. The table records under 800,000 clones, 15% to 19% of them present only once. Sequences were obtained from naive CD4+ T cells from blood. These receptors were obtained from a man aged 18 to 30 in good health.

V gene TRBV30 combines with J gene TRBJ1-6, with D perhaps matching TRBD1 (5 bases). The length of the CDR3 is 13 residues. V lost 5 bases and J 7 bases, leaving 12 bases between the germline ends. The germline V gene has CDR1 GTSNPN and CDR2 SVGIG (reference sequence). This CDR3 is CAWGVRDNSPLHF. The CDR3 nucleotides are TGTGCCTGGGGGGTGAGGGACAATTCACCCCTCCACTTT.

This clone was detected a few times. The chain recombines TRBV9 with TRBJ2-1; maybe TRBD1 (6 bases). V was cut by 4 bases and J by 6 bases, with 8 bases left in between. Germline V gene sequence: CDR1 SGDLS, CDR2 YYNGEE. The CDR3 is 12 amino acids. The CDR3 nucleotides are TGTGCCAGCAGCCCACAGGGCAATGAGCAGTTCTTC. This gives the protein CASSPQGNEQFF.

This chain uses TRBV27 with TRBJ1-1; 9 bases agree with TRBD1. Per germline, CDR1 MNHEY and CDR2 SMNVEV (reference sequence). Trimming at V came to 4 bases and at J to 11 bases, leaving 11 bases not matched to a gene. There are 14 residues in the CDR3. The CDR3 here is CASSYGDRVSLAFF. The CDR3 nucleotides are TGTGCCAGCAGTTACGGGGACAGGGTGAGTCTTGCTTTCTTT.

Regarding this clone: This sample also contains other DNA sequences that code for the same CDR3. Here the CDR3 DNA reads TGTGCCAGCAGCTCGAACAGAGGGACCTACGAGCAGTACTTC. Its translation: CASSSNRGTYEQYF. The genes are TRBV11-2 and TRBJ2-7; possibly TRBD2 for D (5 bases). The CDR3 is 14 residues long. V lost 4 bases and J 2 bases, leaving 12 bases between the germline ends. In germline, CDR1 is SGHAT, CDR2 FQNNGV.

CDR3 in amino acids: CASSSLERSSYEQYF. CDR3 sequence (DNA): TGTGCCAGCAGTTCTCTGGAAAGGAGCTCCTACGAGCAGTACTTC. The chain has TRBV11-1 and TRBJ2-7; D unclear. CDR1 and CDR2 (germline): SGHAT, FQDESV (reference sequence). V lost 6 bases and J lost 0, with 15 bases in between. CDR3 length: 15 residues. Based on the CDR3 plus reference TRBV11-1 and TRBJ2-7, the full variable domain is EAEVAQSPRYKITEKSQAVAFWCDPISGHATLYWYRQILGQGPELLVQFQDESVVDDSQLPKDRFSAERLKGVDSTLKIQPAELGDSAMYLCASSSLERSSYEQYFGPGTRLTVT.

The chain employs TRBV2 and TRBJ1-2; possible D gene TRBD1, 6 bases. The germline V gene encodes CDR1 SNHLY and CDR2 FYNNEI. V lost 6 bases and J lost 2, with 13 bases in between. This CDR3 contains 14 residues. CDR3 in amino acids: CASRVEGVNYGYTF. The CDR3 bases are TGTGCCAGCAGGGTCGAGGGGGTCAACTATGGCTACACCTTC.

The count of this clone is one. The V call is TRBV7-2, the J call TRBJ2-7; no clear D gene. V was trimmed by 2 bases and J by 0 bases, leaving 8 bases between them. Germline V gives CDR1 SGHTA, CDR2 FQGNSA. CDR3 length: 14 residues. For the CDR3, the DNA is TGTGCCAGCAGCTTAAACAGTTACTCCTACGAGCAGTACTTC. Amino acid sequence: CASSLNSYSYEQYF.

This clone was observed a handful of times. The chain combines TRBV25-1 with TRBJ1-2; D possibly corresponds to TRBD1 (5 bases). This CDR3 spans 14 amino acids. Deletions cut 0 bases from V and 2 bases from J, with 7 bases between. From germline, CDR1 is MGHDK and CDR2 SYGVNS. CDR3 in DNA: TGTGCCAGCAGTGAATATAAGGGGAACTATGGCTACACCTTC. Protein sequence: CASSEYKGNYGYTF.

CDR3 sequence: CASSQEFYSNQPQHF. For the CDR3, the DNA is TGTGCCAGCAGCCAAGAGTTCTATAGCAATCAGCCCCAGCATTTT. The chain recombines TRBV14 with TRBJ1-5; D is unclear. Trimming stripped 0 bases from V and 0 bases from J, with 6 bases between. This CDR3 contains 15 residues. The germline V gene has CDR1 SGHDN and CDR2 FVKESK.

The J gene is TRBJ1-2, the V gene TRBV5-5; D is ambiguous. Germline V gene lookup returns CDR1 SGHKS and CDR2 YYEKEE (reference sequence). This CDR3 is 15 amino acids long. Trimming removed 4 bases at V and 5 bases at J, with 18 bases between. The CDR3 sequence: CASSNPGPIPYGYTF. CDR3 sequence (DNA): TGTGCCAGCAGCAATCCAGGTCCCATCCCTTATGGCTACACCTTC.

This clone was seen a handful of times. This sequence joins TRBV28 and TRBJ2-4; maybe TRBD2 (5 bases). Trimming pared 6 bases from V and 5 bases from J, leaving 20 bases between. Germline V gene sequence: CDR1 MDHEN, CDR2 SYDVKM. This CDR3 spans 16 amino acids. The CDR3 sequence: CASSDSLGRRENIQYF. For the CDR3, the DNA is TGTGCCAGCAGCGACTCCTTGGGCAGGCGGGAAAACATTCAGTACTTC.

This clone turned up a few times. This chain joins TRBV5-6 and TRBJ2-6, with no clear D. The ends were cut back, 1 base at V and 2 bases at J, with 10 bases in the middle. Germline V lookup: CDR1 SGHDT, CDR2 YYEEEE. The length of the CDR3 is 16 residues. CDR3 sequence: CASSLRRTTGANVLTF. The CDR3 DNA follows: TGTGCCAGCAGCTTGCGTCGGACCACTGGGGCCAACGTCCTGACTTTC.

Here the CDR3 reads CASSFDRNTEAFF. Here the CDR3 DNA reads TGTGCCAGCAGCTTCGACAGGAACACTGAAGCTTTCTTT. J is TRBJ1-1 and V is TRBV5-8; TRBD1 is a possible D gene (5 bases). Germline V gives CDR1 SGHTS, CDR2 YDEGEE. The V gene lost 2 bases and the J gene lost 1 base, with 6 bases spanning the gap. The CDR3 runs to 13 residues.

The genes are TRBV7-9 and TRBJ1-2; 7 bases match TRBD1. V gave up 6 bases and J gave up 4 bases; unmatched junction bases: 8. This CDR3 region has 14 residues. Germline V CDR1 and CDR2: SEHNR, FQNEAQ (reference sequence). The CDR3 protein is CASRPHGQVYGYTF. Here the CDR3 DNA reads TGTGCCAGCAGACCTCATGGACAGGTCTATGGCTACACCTTC.

CDR3 protein: CASSEAGGSGVKETQYF. The CDR3, as DNA: TGTGCCAGCAGTGAAGCCGGAGGGTCAGGGGTAAAAGAGACCCAGTACTTC. The rearrangement links TRBV2 to TRBJ2-5, with D possibly being TRBD1 or TRBD2 (6 bases each). CDR1 is SNHLY and CDR2 is FYNNEI in the germline V gene. This CDR3 is built from 17 residues. V was trimmed by 0 bases and J by 3 bases, leaving 17 bases between them.

This rearrangement joins TRBV4-1 to TRBJ1-5; D not certain. Trimming removed 2 bases from V and 7 bases from J, with 12 bases in between. Germline CDR1 is MGHRA and CDR2 is YSYEKL. The CDR3 covers 14 residues. CDR3 bases: TGCGCCAGCAGCCAACCCCTTGTCCGGCAGCCCCAGCATTTT. Its protein product is CASSQPLVRQPQHF.

This clone appeared a few times. V gene TRBV9 combines with J gene TRBJ1-1; TRBD1 matches 7 bases. CDR1 is SGDLS and CDR2 is YYNGEE in the germline V gene. The CDR3 has 13 residues. The ends lost 3 bases at V and 3 bases at J; junction bases unmatched: 2. This CDR3 reads CASSAGQYTEAFF. The CDR3 region has the DNA TGTGCCAGCAGCGCGGGACAGTACACTGAAGCTTTCTTT.

This rearrangement joins TRBV5-6 to TRBJ2-2; 10 bases align to TRBD1. Unmatched junction bases numbered 8, after V lost 4 bases and J lost 5 bases. Germline lookup yields CDR1 SGHDT and CDR2 YYEEEE. CDR3 length equals 16 residues. The CDR3 reads CASSPGTGAITGELFF. In DNA, the CDR3 is TGTGCCAGCAGCCCCGGGACAGGGGCGATTACCGGGGAGCTGTTTTTT.

The chain recombines TRBV11-3 with TRBJ1-1, with D tentatively TRBD1 (6 bases). The CDR3 extends over 15 amino acids. CDR1 and CDR2 from the germline V gene are SGHNT and YENEEA. The ends were cut back, 0 bases at V and 5 bases at J, with 13 bases in the middle. In DNA, the CDR3 is TGTGCCAGCAGCTTAGATGCAGGGGTGGGAACTGAAGCTTTCTTT. It codes for CASSLDAGVGTEAFF.

This chain links TRBV4-2 with TRBJ2-7, with D tentatively TRBD1 (6 bases). In germline, CDR1 is LGHNA, CDR2 YNFKEQ. Trimming took off 0 bases at V and 2 bases at J, with 11 bases between the two ends. This CDR3 is built from 15 residues. DNA for the CDR3: TGTGCCAGCAGCCAAGATCGGACAGCTACCTACGAGCAGTACTTC. Residues: CASSQDRTATYEQYF.

The chain combines TRBV28 with TRBJ1-2, with 7 bases lining up with TRBD1. The germline CDR1 and CDR2 sequences are MDHEN and SYDVKM. V shed 3 bases and J 4 bases; nucleotides not matched to a gene: 11. CDR3 length: 16 amino acids. This CDR3 is CASSFSEGTEIYGYTF. The CDR3 DNA follows: TGTGCCAGCAGTTTCTCCGAGGGGACAGAGATCTATGGCTACACCTTC.

In its sample, this clone was seen a few times. CDR3 residues: CASSGVAGTDTQYF. The DNA for the CDR3 is TGTGCCAGCAGTGGTGTAGCGGGAACAGATACGCAGTATTTT. The V call is TRBV27, the J call TRBJ2-3; TRBD2 aligns across 8 bases. This CDR3 has 14 residues. After removal of 5 bases from V and 3 bases from J, the junction contained 4 bases not matched to a gene. The V gene's germline CDR1 is MNHEY and CDR2 SMNVEV (reference sequence).

The sample holds a few counts of this clone. The chain uses TRBV6-6 and TRBJ1-3; maybe TRBD1 (6 bases). Germline V gene data show CDR1 as MNHNY and CDR2 as SVGAGI (reference sequence). The CDR3 runs 15 residues. V was shortened by 5 bases and J by 4 bases, with 15 bases between the two germline ends. The CDR3 loop reads CASSHQGRGGNTIYF. DNA of the CDR3: TGTGCCAGCAGTCACCAGGGGAGGGGGGGAAACACCATATATTTT.

The chain is built from TRBV11-1 and TRBJ2-1; 9 bases are shared with TRBD2. The ends lost 3 bases at V and 7 bases at J; junction bases unmatched: 4. Germline V lookup: CDR1 SGHAT, CDR2 FQDESV (reference sequence). The CDR3 runs 14 residues. In nucleotides, the CDR3 is TGTGCCAGCAGCTTTGCGGGGGGGCGGAATGAGCAGTTCTTC. This gives the protein CASSFAGGRNEQFF.